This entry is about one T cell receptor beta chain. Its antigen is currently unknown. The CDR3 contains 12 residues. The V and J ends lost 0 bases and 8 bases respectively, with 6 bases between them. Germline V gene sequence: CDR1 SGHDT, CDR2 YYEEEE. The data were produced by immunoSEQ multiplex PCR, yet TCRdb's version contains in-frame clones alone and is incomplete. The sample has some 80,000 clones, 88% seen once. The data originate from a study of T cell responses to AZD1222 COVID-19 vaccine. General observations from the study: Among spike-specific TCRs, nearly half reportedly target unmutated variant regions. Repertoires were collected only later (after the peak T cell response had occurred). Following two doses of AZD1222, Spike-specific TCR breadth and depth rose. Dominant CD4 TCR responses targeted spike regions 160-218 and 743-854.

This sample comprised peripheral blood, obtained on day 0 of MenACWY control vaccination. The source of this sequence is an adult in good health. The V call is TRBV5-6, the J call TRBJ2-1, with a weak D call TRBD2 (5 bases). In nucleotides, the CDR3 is TGTGCCAGCAGCTTGGTGGGAGATGAGCAGTTCTTC. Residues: CASSLVGDEQFF.